The 22 T cell receptor beta chains in this list originate from one sample, sequenced in a study of blood T cell repertoires in COVID-19. Repertoires were generated with immunoSEQ multiplex PCR, while TCRdb's copy carries only in-frame clones and drops some. The repertoire holds 110,000 to 150,000 clones, with 80% as singletons. Sequencing was performed on peripheral blood. These receptors all come from a woman aged 45-59 years with acute or convalescent COVID-19.

V and J are TRBV29-1 and TRBJ1-5; 9 bases are shared with TRBD1. The V gene end was trimmed by 6 bases and the J gene end by 5 bases; junction bases not matched to a gene: 5. Per the germline V gene, CDR1 is SQVTM and CDR2 is ANQGSEA. The CDR3 is made up of 13 amino acids. Written as DNA, the CDR3 is TGCAGCGTGAGGACAGGGGTGGATCAGCCCCAGCATTTT. This codes for CSVRTGVDQPQHF.

The sample holds one count of this clone. The chain recombines TRBV27 with TRBJ2-7; 11 bases align to TRBD2. Trimming cost V 5 bases and J 4 bases; bases outside gene matches: 7. This CDR3 comprises 15 residues. Germline values: CDR1 MNHEY, CDR2 SMNVEV (reference sequence). CDR3 DNA: TGTGCCAGCAGTGTTAGCGGGGGGGCTTTTTACGAGCAGTACTTC. It encodes CASSVSGGAFYEQYF.

This rearrangement joins TRBV18 to TRBJ1-1; D is ambiguous. Trimming stripped 3 bases from V and 1 base from J, with 9 bases between. The CDR3 covers 14 residues. The germline CDR1 and CDR2 sequences are KGHSH and LQKENI. CDR3 region: CASSPGLSNTEAFF. The CDR3 DNA reads as TGTGCCAGCTCACCCGGACTGTCGAACACTGAAGCTTTCTTT. Filled out from reference TRBV18 and TRBJ1-1, the complete variable domain reads NAGVMQNPRHLVRRRGQEARLRCSPMKGHSHVYWYRQLPEEGLKFMVYLQKENIIDESGMPKERFSAEFPKEGPSILRIQQVVRGDSAAYFCASSPGLSNTEAFFGQGTRLTVV.

The chain has TRBV29-1 and TRBJ1-2, with 9 bases identical to TRBD1. CDR1 SQVTM and CDR2 ANQGSEA come from the germline V gene. V shed 8 bases and J 4 bases; nucleotides not matched to a gene: 11. The CDR3 totals 14 residues. CDR3 region: CSFRTGDRGYGYTF. CDR3 sequence (DNA): TGCAGCTTTCGGACAGGGGATAGGGGCTATGGCTACACCTTC.

This clone appeared a single time. The genes are TRBV12-3 or TRBV12-4 and TRBJ2-1; a weak D match, TRBD2 (6 bases). V was cut by 7 bases and J by 9 bases, with 13 bases left in between. The CDR3 covers 12 residues. The DNA of the CDR3 is TGTGCCAGCACCCCAGCGGGTGGTGAGCAGTTCTTC. It is translated as CASTPAGGEQFF.

This rearrangement joins TRBV7-2 to TRBJ1-5; tentatively, D is TRBD1 (5 bases). The CDR3 sequence is 13 residues long. The V end lost 2 bases, the J end lost 7 bases, and 9 bases lay between the germline ends. Germline CDR1 SGHTA, CDR2 FQGNSA. CDR3 sequence reads: CASSLRKGQPQHF. The CDR3 DNA is TGTGCCAGCAGCTTAAGGAAGGGGCAGCCCCAGCATTTT. The variable domain in full, completed from reference TRBV7-2 and TRBJ1-5, reads GAGVSQSPSNKVTEKGKDVELRCDPISGHTALYWYRQSLGQGLEFLIYFQGNSAPDKSGLPSDRFSAERTGGSVSTLTIQRTQQEDSAVYLCASSLRKGQPQHFGDGTRLSIL.

This clone was counted a single time. The genes are TRBV12-3 or TRBV12-4 and TRBJ1-2; D ambiguous. This CDR3 spans 13 amino acids. V was pared by 1 base and J by 7 bases, with 10 bases between. The CDR3 DNA is TGTGCCAGCAGTTTAGGCATCACGGGTGGCTACACCTTC. Translation gives CASSLGITGGYTF.

The chain couples TRBV5-1 to TRBJ1-3; D gene uncertain. Between the trimmed V and J ends, which lost 1 base and 4 bases, there was a span of 12 bases. Germline CDR1 SGHRS, CDR2 YFSETQ. The length of the CDR3 is 15 residues. The CDR3 here is CASSLTRLGGNTIYF. The CDR3 coding sequence is TGCGCCAGCAGCTTGACGAGACTCGGAGGAAACACCATATATTTT.

The V call is TRBV7-9, the J call TRBJ1-1, with no clear D. V dropped 2 bases and J dropped 8 bases, with 15 bases sitting between them. The CDR3 totals 14 residues. The germline CDR1 and CDR2 sequences are SEHNR and FQNEAQ (reference sequence). CDR3 amino acids: CASSLTPLEAEAFF. The CDR3 bases are TGTGCCAGCAGCTTAACTCCTTTAGAGGCCGAAGCTTTCTTT.

The chain employs TRBV9 and TRBJ2-1, with 9 bases aligning to TRBD1. The CDR3 totals 15 residues. The germline CDR1 and CDR2 sequences are SGDLS and YYNGEE. The V segment lost 3 bases and the J segment 6 bases; nucleotides outside the gene matches: 7. The CDR3 DNA is TGTGCCAGCAGCGGAGGGACAGGGTTTGGCAATGAGCAGTTCTTC. This codes for CASSGGTGFGNEQFF. The full variable domain, completed using reference TRBV9 and TRBJ2-1, is DSGVTQTPKHLITATGQRVTLRCSPRSGDLSVYWYQQSLDQGLQFLIQYYNGEERAKGNILERFSAQQFPDLHSELNLSSLELGDSALYFCASSGGTGFGNEQFFGPGTRLTVL.

This clone has a handful of counts. At one of its ends the junction is not consistent with the germline gene, which may arise from a read error. This sequence joins TRBV11-1 and TRBJ2-3; 11 bases line up with TRBD2. Germline loops: CDR1 SGHAT, CDR2 FQDESV (reference sequence). The CDR3 spans 14 residues. The chain's CDR3 is CASRLALAGGTQYF. CDR3 bases: TGTGCCAGCAGATTAGCCCTAGCGGGGGGAACGCAGTATTTT.

This clone was observed a few times. The chain uses TRBV5-1 and TRBJ1-4; the match to TRBD1 covers 7 bases. The germline V gene encodes CDR1 SGHRS and CDR2 YFSETQ. J lost 6 bases, V lost 4 bases, and 3 bases had no gene match. The CDR3 length is 13 residues. The CDR3 nucleotides are TGCGCCAGCAGCGACGGGACAGATGAAAAACTGTTTTTT. Protein: CASSDGTDEKLFF.

This clone is a singleton in its sample. The genes are TRBV7-2 and TRBJ1-2; D ambiguous. The germline V gene encodes CDR1 SGHTA and CDR2 FQGNSA. The CDR3 is made up of 17 amino acids. V lost 2 bases to trimming and J lost 3 bases, with 19 bases between them. The CDR3 region is CASSLNSAQTAYYGYTF. The CDR3 DNA follows: TGTGCCAGCAGCTTAAATTCGGCACAGACCGCTTACTATGGCTACACCTTC.

This sequence joins TRBV19 and TRBJ1-1, with D possibly TRBD1 on 6 matching bases. The V end was cut by 9 bases, the J end by 0 bases, with 23 bases between. CDR1 and CDR2 (germline): LNHDA, SQIVND (reference sequence). The CDR3 sequence is 17 residues long. The CDR3, as DNA: TGTGCCAGCAGGTTTGGGGGCCGGGCTTTTTTGAACACTGAAGCTTTCTTT. This codes for CASRFGGRAFLNTEAFF.

J is TRBJ1-4 and V is TRBV7-9; maybe TRBD1 (5 bases). Trimming cost V 3 bases and J 10 bases, with 15 bases left between them. Germline V gene sequence: CDR1 SEHNR, CDR2 FQNEAQ (reference sequence). The CDR3 loop spans 14 amino acids. CDR3 in amino acids: CASSLTGDGGKLFF. The CDR3 region has the DNA TGTGCCAGCAGCTTGACGGGGGACGGGGGAAAACTGTTTTTT. The full variable domain, with the rest looked up from reference TRBV7-9 and TRBJ1-4, is DTGVSQNPRHKITKRGQNVTFRCDPISEHNRLYWYRQTLGQGPEFLTYFQNEAQLEKSRLLSDRFSAERPKGSFSTLEIQRTEQGDSAMYLCASSLTGDGGKLFFGSGTQLSVL.

The rearrangement joins TRBV5-4 to TRBJ2-1; weak D call: TRBD1 (5 bases). There are 15 residues in the CDR3. Trimming took off 4 bases at V and 6 bases at J, with 17 bases between the two ends. Germline loops: CDR1 SGHNT, CDR2 YYREEE (reference sequence). CDR3 loop: CASSRGGAEANEQFF. DNA for the CDR3: TGTGCCAGCAGCAGGGGTGGGGCGGAAGCCAATGAGCAGTTCTTC.

The CDR3 region has the DNA TGTGCCAGCTCTGAGGGCGGGATCGGCGGCTACACCTTC. Translated, it gives CASSEGGIGGYTF. V is TRBV18 and J is TRBJ1-2; no clear D gene. The CDR3 runs to 13 residues. Germline V gene sequence: CDR1 KGHSH, CDR2 LQKENI. V was shortened by 6 bases and J by 8 bases, with 16 bases between the two germline ends.

The CDR3 DNA is TGCGCCAGCAGCCAAGACTCGCGGGGGGGTAACTTGTACGAGCAGTACTTC. This translates into CASSQDSRGGNLYEQYF. The J gene is TRBJ2-7, the V gene TRBV4-1; 9 bases fit TRBD2. With 0 bases clipped from V and 4 bases from J, the junction kept 10 bases outside the gene matches. The CDR3 consists of 17 residues. The germline gives CDR1 MGHRA, CDR2 YSYEKL.

The V call is TRBV9, the J call TRBJ1-4, with a tentative D call TRBD1 (5 bases). Trimming took 1 base from V and 8 from J, leaving 18 bases between them. This CDR3 has 16 residues. Germline CDR1 reads SGDLS; CDR2 reads YYNGEE. CDR3 amino acids: CASSVSSGSGREKLFF. In DNA form, the CDR3 reads TGTGCCAGCAGCGTATCTTCAGGGTCGGGTCGCGAAAAACTGTTTTTT.

V and J are TRBV7-2 and TRBJ2-7; 9 bases line up with TRBD1. Germline-derived CDR1 and CDR2 are SGHTA and FQGNSA. V lost 3 bases to trimming and J lost 0 bases; unmatched junction nucleotides: 6. The CDR3 loop spans 16 amino acids. CDR3 sequence: CASSLTGGLSSYEQYF. The CDR3, as DNA: TGTGCCAGCAGCTTGACAGGGGGGCTCAGCTCCTACGAGCAGTACTTC.

The gene calls are TRBV6-5 and TRBJ1-1, with TRBD1 identical over 7 bases. CDR3 size: 14 residues. Germline loops: CDR1 MNHEY, CDR2 SVGAGI. The junction had 7 bases not matched to a gene; V was cut back by 8 bases and J by 1 base. CDR3 protein: CASGRQGWNTEAFF. CDR3 DNA sequence: TGTGCCAGCGGGCGACAGGGATGGAACACTGAAGCTTTCTTT.

J is TRBJ1-5 and V is TRBV5-1; no clear D. Germline V gene sequence: CDR1 SGHRS, CDR2 YFSETQ. This CDR3 has 14 amino acids. Trimming took 0 bases from V and 6 from J, leaving 10 bases between them. This chain's CDR3 is CASSLGQVGQPQHF. CDR3 coding DNA: TGCGCCAGCAGCTTGGGGCAGGTAGGTCAGCCCCAGCATTTT. The variable domain in full, with the rest retrieved from reference TRBV5-1 and TRBJ1-5, is KAGVTQTPRYLIKTRGQQVTLSCSPISGHRSVSWYQQTPGQGLQFLFEYFSETQRNKGNFPGRFSGRQFSNSRSEMNVSTLELGDSALYLCASSLGQVGQPQHFGDGTRLSIL.